These 15 T cell receptor beta chains were all obtained from the same sample, sequenced in a study of T-cell reconstitution after alpha-beta-depleted transplantation in children. Unique molecular identifiers were used to barcode this TCRbeta library. TCRdb re-derived calls from the PCR reads in MiXCR, one entry per CDR3 protein. The sample yields approximately 400,000 distinct CDR3 sequences, 9.5% to 13% seen once. The source was PBMCs from the stem cell graft donor, collected from the stem cell graft. These receptors all stem from a human donor who donated a stem cell graft to a child with acute myeloid leukemia.

This chain connects TRBV20-1 to TRBJ1-5; the match to TRBD1 covers 8 bases. This CDR3 has 15 residues. The V segment lost 3 bases and the J segment 2 bases; nucleotides outside the gene matches: 6. The germline V gene has CDR1 DFQATT and CDR2 SNEGSKA (reference sequence). The CDR3, as DNA: TGCAGTGCTAGTCCGGTGGGACAGGGCAATCAGCCCCAGCATTTT. It encodes CSASPVGQGNQPQHF.

The chain employs TRBV20-1 and TRBJ2-3; 7 positions match TRBD1. Losses at the gene ends were 5 bases for V and 6 bases for J; bases not matched to a gene: 20. There are 17 residues in the CDR3. From germline, CDR1 is DFQATT and CDR2 SNEGSKA (reference sequence). CDR3 sequence: CSAPGTDQRSYGDTQYF. DNA for the CDR3: TGCAGTGCTCCCGGGACAGATCAGAGAAGTTACGGGGATACGCAGTATTTT.

This rearrangement joins TRBV5-1 to TRBJ2-4, with D possibly called TRBD1 or TRBD2 (5 bases each). The V gene's germline CDR1 is SGHRS and CDR2 YFSETQ. The V end lost 2 bases, the J end lost 3 bases, and 15 bases lay between the germline ends. The CDR3 covers 16 residues. The CDR3 nucleotides read TGCGCCAGCAGCTTAGCTGGGACGCAAGGCAAAAACATTCAGTACTTC. It yields the protein CASSLAGTQGKNIQYF.

The rearrangement uses TRBV5-1 and TRBJ1-1, with D possibly being TRBD1 (6 bases). Per the germline V gene, CDR1 is SGHRS and CDR2 is YFSETQ. V lost 4 bases and J lost 5, with 18 bases in between. CDR3 size: 15 residues. CDR3 sequence reads: CASSPKLQGETEAFF. CDR3 sequence (DNA): TGCGCCAGCAGCCCGAAACTACAGGGAGAGACTGAAGCTTTCTTT.

This sequence joins TRBV10-2 and TRBJ2-7; D is possibly TRBD2 (6 bases). CDR3 length equals 13 residues. Germline lookup yields CDR1 WSHSY and CDR2 SAAADI. V gave up 8 bases and J gave up 1 base, with 12 bases separating them. The CDR3 DNA is TGCGCCAGCGGGGCGGGACTGTCCTACGAGCAGTACTTC. The encoded protein is CASGAGLSYEQYF.

This clonotype was counted only a few times. The V gene is TRBV20-1, the J gene TRBJ2-7; D uncertain. Per germline, CDR1 DFQATT and CDR2 SNEGSKA (reference sequence). V was trimmed by 0 bases and J by 4 bases, leaving 10 bases between them. The CDR3 sequence is 13 residues long. The CDR3 region has the DNA TGCAGTGCTAGAGATTTAAGGCAATACGAGCAGTACTTC. Its translation: CSARDLRQYEQYF.

The V and J genes are TRBV7-3 and TRBJ2-3; D perhaps matches TRBD2 (6 bases). Germline CDR1 reads SGHTA; CDR2 reads FQGTGA. This CDR3 has 15 residues. Trimming cost V 6 bases and J 4 bases, with 17 bases left between them. CDR3 coding DNA: TGTGCCAGCAGACCAATCGCGGGATCTGCAGATACGCAGTATTTT. It is translated as CASRPIAGSADTQYF.

The chain has TRBV29-1 and TRBJ2-7; D is unresolved. V gave up 0 bases and J gave up 9 bases, with 9 bases separating them. The CDR3 length is 11 residues. Germline loops: CDR1 SQVTM, CDR2 ANQGSEA. The CDR3 spells CSVEDGGWQYF. DNA for the CDR3: TGCAGCGTTGAAGATGGCGGTTGGCAGTACTTC.

This rearrangement joins TRBV10-2 to TRBJ2-7; 8 bases agree with TRBD2. V gave up 3 bases and J gave up 0 bases; unmatched junction bases: 4. Looked up from germline, CDR1 is WSHSY and CDR2 is SAAADI. The CDR3 is 15 amino acids. As DNA, the CDR3 is TGCGCCAGCAGTGACGCTCGGGAGGGCTCCTACGAGCAGTACTTC. Its protein is CASSDAREGSYEQYF.

V usage is TRBV5-6 and J usage is TRBJ2-3; D unresolved. V lost 1 base to trimming and J lost 10 bases, with 7 bases between them. The CDR3 sequence is 11 residues long. Germline CDR1 and CDR2: SGHDT and YYEEEE. The CDR3 nucleotides read TGTGCCAGCAGCTTGTTAGAAGCGCAGTATTTT. Its protein product is CASSLLEAQYF.

This clonotype was seen only a few times. The chain recombines TRBV29-1 with TRBJ2-2, with D uncertain. Trimming removed 4 bases at V and 8 bases at J, with 8 bases between. The germline CDR1 and CDR2 sequences are SQVTM and ANQGSEA. The CDR3 consists of 11 residues. CDR3 amino acids: CSVASPGELFF. CDR3 coding DNA: TGCAGCGTTGCCTCCCCGGGGGAGCTGTTTTTT.

The chain couples TRBV7-9 to TRBJ2-5; D possibly corresponds to TRBD1 (5 bases). V dropped 5 bases and J dropped 3 bases, with 10 bases sitting between them. Germline V gives CDR1 SEHNR, CDR2 FQNEAQ (reference sequence). This CDR3 contains 13 residues. As DNA, the CDR3 is TGTGCCAGCAGCCACAGGAACAAAGAGACCCAGTACTTC. Encoded protein: CASSHRNKETQYF.

This clonotype has just a few counts. The V call is TRBV15, the J call TRBJ2-4; 11 bases agree with TRBD2. V was clipped by 3 bases and J by 4 bases; unmatched bases: 5. Germline CDR1 LNHNV, CDR2 YYDKDF (reference sequence). The CDR3 spans 16 residues. CDR3 nucleotide sequence: TGTGCCACCAGCAGCGACGGGACTAGCGGTAAAAACATTCAGTACTTC. It specifies CATSSDGTSGKNIQYF.

This clonotype was observed a handful of times. The chain recombines TRBV5-1 with TRBJ2-5, with 7 bases that match TRBD2. V dropped 4 bases and J dropped 5; count of bases not matched to a gene: 11. The V gene's germline CDR1 is SGHRS and CDR2 YFSETQ. This CDR3 has 15 residues. CDR3 amino acids: CASSPTPWGGETQYF. As DNA, the CDR3 is TGCGCCAGCAGCCCCACCCCATGGGGAGGGGAGACCCAGTACTTC.

The chain combines TRBV4-2 with TRBJ2-1; 16 nucleotides agree with TRBD2. Trimming removed 5 bases from V and 0 bases from J; junction bases left unmatched: 7. The V gene's germline CDR1 is LGHNA and CDR2 YNFKEQ. This CDR3 has 19 residues. The CDR3 coding sequence is TGTGCCAGCAGCAAGGGGACTAGCGGGGGGGTAGCCTCCTACAATGAGCAGTTCTTC. Its translation: CASSKGTSGGVASYNEQFF.